This T cell receptor (beta chain) was recovered during a study of cytomegalovirus exposure and HLA in healthy donors. The study's findings and limits: Previously analyzed data showed that most TCR beta V segments were productive at a frequency of about 90% or about 30%. The study labeled about 160 TCR beta chains cytomegalovirus-associated. Indistinguishable V segments such as TRBV6-2 and TRBV6-3 were excluded.

Regarding this clone: Its specificity is unknown.

CDR1 and CDR2 from the germline V gene are SGHNT and YYREEE (reference sequence). The CDR3 consists of 16 residues. V lost 0 bases to trimming and J lost 9 bases; unmatched junction nucleotides: 11. The study ran its PCR with 60 Vbeta and 13 Jbeta primers. Per the study methods: Unique TCR beta chains numbered roughly 80 million in a later analysis, with around 12 million shared. TCRdb's copy holds only in-frame clones and misses some; the assay was immunoSEQ multiplex PCR. Clone size and the V and J calls come from that table; the DNA yielded D and trimming. The sample includes 250,000 to 350,000 clones, 86% of them seen just once.

The origin of this receptor is a man in his forties or fifties in good health and CMV-seropositive. The chain links TRBV5-4 to TRBJ2-1; the match to TRBD2 covers 8 bases. The sequencing sample was made of PBMCs. CDR3 in amino acids: CASSLAGTRTAGEQFF. CDR3 coding DNA: TGTGCCAGCAGCTTGGCCGGGACTAGGACGGCCGGTGAGCAGTTCTTC.